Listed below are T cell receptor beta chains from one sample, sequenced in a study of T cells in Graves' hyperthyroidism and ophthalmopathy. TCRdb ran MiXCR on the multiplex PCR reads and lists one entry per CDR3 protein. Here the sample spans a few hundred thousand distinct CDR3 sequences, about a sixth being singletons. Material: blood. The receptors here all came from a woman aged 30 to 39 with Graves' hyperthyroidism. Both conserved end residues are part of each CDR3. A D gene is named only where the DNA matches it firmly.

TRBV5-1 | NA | CASSLIPADTQYF
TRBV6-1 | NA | CASSPTGPGDNQPQHF
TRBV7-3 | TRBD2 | CASSPTGSGTIHNEQFF
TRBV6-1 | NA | CASTLSTLGGYGYTF
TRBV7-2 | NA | CASSLVSGGNTDTQYF
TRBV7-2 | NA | CASSSDGLSNQPQHF
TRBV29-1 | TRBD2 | CSVEDEAGAGGPRETQYF
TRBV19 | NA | CASSQGGYTQYF
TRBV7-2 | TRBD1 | CASSRSRDSSQGGQYF
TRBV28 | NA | CASIPDGANEQFF
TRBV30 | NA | CAWSNWGRNSPLHF
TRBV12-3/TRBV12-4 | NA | CASSLYTTGLGDEQYF
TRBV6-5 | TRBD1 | CASSYTGQGRNTEAFF
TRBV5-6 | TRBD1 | CASSYDRGYGYTF
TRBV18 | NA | CASSPARGARGETQYF
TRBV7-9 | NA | CASSAGPLGEQFF
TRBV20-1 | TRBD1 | CSARRTGSTGELFF
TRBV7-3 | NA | CASSLFVGVGYEQYF
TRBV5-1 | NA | CASSLVGWTANEKLFF
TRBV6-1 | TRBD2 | CASKERLAGAYEQYF
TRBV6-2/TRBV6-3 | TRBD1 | CASSYLQGSTGELFF
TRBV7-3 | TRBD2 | CASSSPGLASNEQFF
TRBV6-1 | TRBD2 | CASSYAGGPYNEQFF
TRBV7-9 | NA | CASRRSQSNSGNTIYF
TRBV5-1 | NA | CASSIEVARLLEQFF
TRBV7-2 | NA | CASSLEFGEVKPLHF
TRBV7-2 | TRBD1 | CASSLGLRDRPYNEQFF
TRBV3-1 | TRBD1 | CASSRQGLYEQYF
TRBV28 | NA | CASSQLNEQFF
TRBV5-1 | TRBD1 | CANSLLGESRSRDRVLGSQPQHF
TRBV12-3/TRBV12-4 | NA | CASSRAENIQYF
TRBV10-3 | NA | CAISESREETQYF
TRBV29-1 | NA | CSVPRRGLEQFF
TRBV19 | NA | CASTPTSWGAGTQYF
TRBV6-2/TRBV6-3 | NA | CASGTGRNEQFF
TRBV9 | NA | CASSPTGLGSQPQHF
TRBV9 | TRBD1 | CASSAAWDRAEPQHF
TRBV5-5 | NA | CASSLVQANTGELFF
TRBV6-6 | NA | CASSYSKRLDGYTF
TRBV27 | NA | CASSLGAGLTYEQYF
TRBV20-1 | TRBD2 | CSARQTLREDPLNEQFF
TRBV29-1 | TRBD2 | CSVGTSGSDEQYF
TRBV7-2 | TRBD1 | CASSTYLQGAELFF